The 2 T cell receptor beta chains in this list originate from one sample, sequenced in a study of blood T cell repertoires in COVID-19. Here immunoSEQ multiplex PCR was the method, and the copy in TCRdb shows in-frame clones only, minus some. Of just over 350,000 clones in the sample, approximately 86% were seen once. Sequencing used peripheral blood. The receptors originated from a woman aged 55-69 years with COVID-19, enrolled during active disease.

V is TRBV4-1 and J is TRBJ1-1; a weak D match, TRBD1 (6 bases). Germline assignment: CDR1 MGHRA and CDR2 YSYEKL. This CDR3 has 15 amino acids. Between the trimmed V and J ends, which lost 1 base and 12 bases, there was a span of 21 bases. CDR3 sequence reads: CASSQVGSGGALTFF. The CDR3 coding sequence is TGCGCCAGCAGCCAAGTTGGTAGTGGGGGGGCGTTGACTTTCTTT.

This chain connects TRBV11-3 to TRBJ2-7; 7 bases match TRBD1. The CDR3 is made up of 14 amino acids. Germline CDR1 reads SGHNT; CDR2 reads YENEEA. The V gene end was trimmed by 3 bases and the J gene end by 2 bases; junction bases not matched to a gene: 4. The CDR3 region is CASSFTGDTYEQYF. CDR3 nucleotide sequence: TGTGCCAGCAGCTTCACAGGGGACACCTACGAGCAGTACTTC.